These T cell receptor beta chains were read from a single sample in a study of Graves' ophthalmopathy and Graves' hyperthyroidism. MiXCR was run by TCRdb on the multiplex PCR reads, yielding one entry per CDR3 protein. This table has over a million distinct CDR3 sequences, about 35% appearing once. The sequenced sample was peripheral blood or thyroid tissue (not recorded which). The receptors shown here come from an adult man with Graves' hyperthyroidism. CDR3s include the opening cysteine and the closing phenylalanine or tryptophan. The order of the fields is CDR3 DNA, CDR3 protein, V gene, clone size, J gene, D gene. A D gene is named only where the DNA matches it firmly. Rows may omit the clone size; those that give it use once, few, many or a size class.

TGTGCCAGCACTCCAGGGGTTGAAGCTTTCTTT,CASTPGVEAFF,TRBV12-3/TRBV12-4,many,TRBJ1-1,NA
TGCAGCGTTGATGAGCCGGCTTTGGAGACCCAGTACTTC,CSVDEPALETQYF,TRBV29-1,NA,TRBJ2-5,NA
TGTGCCAGCAGCCAAGTATGGGGGGCCGATTCACCCCTCCACTTT,CASSQVWGADSPLHF,TRBV3-1,many,TRBJ1-6,NA
TGTGCCACCAGTGGAGGGAGGGGCAACACCGGGGAGCTGTTTTTT,CATSGGRGNTGELFF,TRBV24-1,many,TRBJ2-2,TRBD2
TGTGCCAGCAGCGCCGGTACAGGGTCCTATGGCTACACCTTC,CASSAGTGSYGYTF,TRBV9,many,TRBJ1-2,NA
TGTGCCAGTACCGACAGGGTTGTGAACACTGAAGCTTTCTTT,CASTDRVVNTEAFF,TRBV19,once,TRBJ1-1,TRBD1
TGTGCCTGGAGTGTTGGTAACACCGGGGAGCTGTTTTTT,CAWSVGNTGELFF,TRBV30,few,TRBJ2-2,NA
TGTGCCAGCAGTGAATCCAGGGAATCTTCCTACGAGCAGTACTTC,CASSESRESSYEQYF,TRBV2,many,TRBJ2-7,NA
TGCAGTGATACGGGACAGGGGACAACCGCGACTGAAGCTTTCTTT,CSDTGQGTTATEAFF,TRBV20-1,many,TRBJ1-1,TRBD1
TGTGCCAGCTGCTGGGGGTCGGAAAGCAATCAGCCCCAGCATTTT,CASCWGSESNQPQHF,TRBV19,many,TRBJ1-5,NA
TGTGCCAGCAGCTCCCCTCCCCGCAGGACTGCAACTAATGAAAAACTGTTTTTT,CASSSPPRRTATNEKLFF,TRBV7-9,many,TRBJ1-4,NA
TGTGCCAGCAGCGTAGGACAGGGGTTCGACTATGGCTACACCTTC,CASSVGQGFDYGYTF,TRBV9,NA,TRBJ1-2,TRBD1
TGTGCCAGCAGCGTAACGACGGGGAACACCATATATTTT,CASSVTTGNTIYF,TRBV9,NA,TRBJ1-3,NA
TGTGCCACCAGCAGGGAGATCGGGACAGGGGTATACGAGCAGTACTTC,CATSREIGTGVYEQYF,TRBV15,NA,TRBJ2-7,TRBD1
TGTGCCAGCAGTCAAGTTCAACCCGGACAGGGTAAACCCCTCCACTTT,CASSQVQPGQGKPLHF,TRBV7-2,few,TRBJ1-6,TRBD1
TGTGCCAGCAATCGACAGGGTAGGAAGACCCAGTACTTC,CASNRQGRKTQYF,TRBV7-8,NA,TRBJ2-5,TRBD1
TGTGCCAGCAGTGGACAGTACTTC,CASSGQYF,TRBV2,few,TRBJ2-7,NA
TGCAGTGCTAGAGGAGTAGCGGGGGGACTAATAGAGCAGTACTTC,CSARGVAGGLIEQYF,TRBV20-1,NA,TRBJ2-7,TRBD2
TGTGCCAGCAGCTTAGGGCATGACAGGGGGTCCGGGGAGCTGTTTTTT,CASSLGHDRGSGELFF,TRBV13,NA,TRBJ2-2,TRBD1
TGCGCCAGCAGCAAGGATAATCCGAGCTATGGCTACACCTTC,CASSKDNPSYGYTF,TRBV5-1,many,TRBJ1-2,NA
TGTGCCAGCAGTTACCGGACAGGGACTGGAAACACCATATATTTT,CASSYRTGTGNTIYF,TRBV6-2/TRBV6-3,few,TRBJ1-3,TRBD1
TGTGCCAGCAGCTTGGCACCTAGCGGGGGGAGCGAGACCCAGTACTTC,CASSLAPSGGSETQYF,TRBV5-4,few,TRBJ2-5,TRBD2
TGTGCCAGCAATAAGGACGGCTTCTCGGACGCTAATGAAAAACTGTTTTTT,CASNKDGFSDANEKLFF,TRBV2,many,TRBJ1-4,NA
TGTGCCATCAGTTCCCGGGGCGGTCCTTCACCCCTCCACTTT,CAISSRGGPSPLHF,TRBV10-3,NA,TRBJ1-6,NA